The rows below give T cell receptor beta chains drawn from one sample of a study of blood T cell repertoires in COVID-19. TCRdb's table, derived via immunoSEQ multiplex PCR, lists solely in-frame clones and lacks some. Counted here are roughly 500,000 clones, 88% occurring once; the ten biggest clones make up approximately 1.8%. Sequencing was carried out using PBMCs or T cells enriched from blood (not recorded which). The receptor source for this set is a woman aged 35 to 49 who had recovered from COVID-19. Both conserved end residues are part of each CDR3. A D gene is named only where the DNA matches it firmly. Clone sizes are given selectively: once, few, many, or a class where the clone is expanded.

CASSELTYSNQPQHF	TGTGCCAGCAGTGAATTGACTTATAGCAATCAGCCCCAGCATTTT	TRBJ1-5	TRBV6-1	NA	NA
CASGFDGSYEQYF	TGTGCTAGTGGTTTTGACGGGTCGTACGAGCAGTACTTC	TRBJ2-7	TRBV12-5	NA	NA
CASSFEGLGPNEKLFF	TGTGCCAGCAGCTTTGAGGGATTGGGCCCTAATGAAAAACTGTTTTTT	TRBJ1-4	TRBV5-6	NA	NA
CATSDPGQGYYEQYF	TGTGCCACCAGTGACCCAGGACAGGGGTACTACGAGCAGTACTTC	TRBJ2-7	TRBV24-1	NA	TRBD1
CASSLVLAGGPATDTQYF	TGTGCCAGCAGCTTAGTGTTAGCGGGAGGGCCAGCGACAGATACGCAGTATTTT	TRBJ2-3	TRBV11-2	NA	TRBD2
CASSGWTGNEQFF	TGTGCCAGCAGCGGATGGACAGGGAATGAGCAGTTCTTC	TRBJ2-1	TRBV13	NA	TRBD1
CASSSGHDTF	TGTGCCAGCAGTTCCGGACATGACACCTTC	TRBJ1-2	TRBV2	many	NA
CASSLGGLGVDTQYF	TGTGCCAGCAGCTTAGGGGGACTAGGCGTAGATACGCAGTATTTT	TRBJ2-3	TRBV7-2	NA	TRBD2
CASSLDVGASRSPLHF	TGCGCCAGCAGCTTGGACGTAGGGGCGTCTCGTTCACCCCTCCACTTT	TRBJ1-6	TRBV5-1	few	NA
CASSRQGNNEKLFF	TGTGCCAGCAGCCGACAGGGAAATAATGAAAAACTGTTTTTT	TRBJ1-4	TRBV6-5	NA	TRBD1
CASSQVSTGGYTF	TGTGCCAGCAGCCAAGTTTCTACTGGTGGCTACACCTTC	TRBJ1-2	TRBV14	NA	NA
CASSYPEPVRYF	TGTGCCAGCAGTTACCCGGAGCCGGTGAGGTACTTT	TRBJ1-6	TRBV6-2/TRBV6-3	NA	NA
CASGFSWGQGHQPQHF	TGTGCCAGCGGTTTTTCTTGGGGACAGGGACATCAGCCCCAGCATTTT	TRBJ1-5	TRBV2	NA	TRBD1
CASSDETSGRPNEQFF	TGTGCCAGCAGTGACGAGACTAGCGGGAGACCCAATGAGCAGTTCTTC	TRBJ2-1	TRBV6-4	NA	TRBD2
CASRIRQGVEKLFF	TGTGCCAGTAGGATCCGACAGGGTGTAGAAAAACTGTTTTTT	TRBJ1-4	TRBV19	NA	TRBD1
CASGGAGTILSGGYTF	TGTGCCAGTGGGGGAGCCGGGACAATCTTATCGGGAGGCTACACCTTC	TRBJ1-2	TRBV2	NA	NA
CARSLPRNSPLHF	TGTGCCAGAAGCCTGCCGAGAAATTCACCCCTCCACTTT	TRBJ1-6	TRBV7-5	NA	NA
CASNLPAAFNQPQHF	TGTGCCAGTAACTTGCCGGCGGCTTTTAATCAGCCCCAGCATTTT	TRBJ1-5	TRBV19	NA	NA
CATSSSRDRNRSNQPQHF	TGTGCCACCAGCTCTTCCCGGGACAGAAATAGAAGCAATCAGCCCCAGCATTTT	TRBJ1-5	TRBV15	NA	TRBD1
CASSVAGGPENEQFF	TGTGCCAGCAGCGTAGCGGGAGGGCCTGAAAATGAGCAGTTCTTC	TRBJ2-1	TRBV9	NA	TRBD2
CASTFNMNTEAFF	TGTGCCAGCACTTTCAACATGAACACTGAAGCTTTCTTT	TRBJ1-1	TRBV14	NA	NA
CASTYNPRQPQHF	TGTGCCAGCACCTATAACCCGCGTCAGCCCCAGCATTTT	TRBJ1-5	TRBV12-3/TRBV12-4	NA	NA